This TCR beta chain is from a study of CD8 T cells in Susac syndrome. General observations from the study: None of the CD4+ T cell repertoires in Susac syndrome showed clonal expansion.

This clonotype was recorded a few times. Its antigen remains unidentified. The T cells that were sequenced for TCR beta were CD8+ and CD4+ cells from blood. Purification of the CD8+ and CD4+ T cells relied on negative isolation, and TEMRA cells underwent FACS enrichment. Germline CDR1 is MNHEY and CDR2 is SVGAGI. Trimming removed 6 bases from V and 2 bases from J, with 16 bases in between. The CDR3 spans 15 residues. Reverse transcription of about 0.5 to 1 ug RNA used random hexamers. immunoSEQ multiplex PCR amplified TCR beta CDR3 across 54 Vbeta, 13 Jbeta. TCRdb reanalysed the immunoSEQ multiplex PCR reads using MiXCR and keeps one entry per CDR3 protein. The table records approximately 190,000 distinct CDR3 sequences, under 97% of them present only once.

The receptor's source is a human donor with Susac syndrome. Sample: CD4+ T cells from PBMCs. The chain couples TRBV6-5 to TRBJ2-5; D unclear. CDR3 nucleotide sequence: TGTGCCAGCAGCTCCCTCGGCCGGGCGCAAGAGACCCAGTACTTC. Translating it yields CASSSLGRAQETQYF.